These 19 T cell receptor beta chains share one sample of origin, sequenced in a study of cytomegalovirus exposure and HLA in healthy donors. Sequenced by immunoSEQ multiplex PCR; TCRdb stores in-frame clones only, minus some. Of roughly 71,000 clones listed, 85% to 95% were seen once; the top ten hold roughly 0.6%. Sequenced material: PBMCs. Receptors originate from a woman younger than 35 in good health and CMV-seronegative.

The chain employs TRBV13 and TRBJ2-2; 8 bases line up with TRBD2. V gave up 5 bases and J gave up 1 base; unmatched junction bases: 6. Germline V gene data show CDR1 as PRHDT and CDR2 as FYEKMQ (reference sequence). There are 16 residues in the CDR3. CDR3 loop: CASSPFGGGNTGELFF. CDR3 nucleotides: TGTGCCAGCAGCCCCTTCGGGGGGGGGAACACCGGGGAGCTGTTTTTT. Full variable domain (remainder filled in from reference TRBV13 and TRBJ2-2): AAGVIQSPRHLIKEKRETATLKCYPIPRHDTVYWYQQGPGQDPQFLISFYEKMQSDKGSIPDRFSAQQFSDYHSELNMSSLELGDSALYFCASSPFGGGNTGELFFGEGSRLTVL.

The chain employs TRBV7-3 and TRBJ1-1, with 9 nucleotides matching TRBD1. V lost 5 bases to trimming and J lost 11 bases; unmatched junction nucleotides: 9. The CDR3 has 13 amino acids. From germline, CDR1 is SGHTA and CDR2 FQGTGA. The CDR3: CASSPDTGGRAFF. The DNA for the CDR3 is TGTGCCAGCAGCCCGGACACAGGGGGCCGGGCTTTCTTT.

CDR3 bases: TGCGCCAGCAGCCTCGGACTAGCGGGGGCCACCGCCTACAATGAGCAGTTCTTC. It translates to CASSLGLAGATAYNEQFF. The chain recombines TRBV5-1 with TRBJ2-1, with TRBD2 matching 13 bases. The V gene end was trimmed by 4 bases and the J gene end by 2 bases; junction bases not matched to a gene: 9. The CDR3 is 18 amino acids. Per germline, CDR1 SGHRS and CDR2 YFSETQ.

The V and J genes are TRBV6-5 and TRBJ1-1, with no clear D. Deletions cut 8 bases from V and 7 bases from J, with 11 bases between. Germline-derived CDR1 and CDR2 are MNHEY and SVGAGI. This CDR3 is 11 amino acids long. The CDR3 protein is CASGGGYEAFF. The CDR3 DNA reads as TGTGCCAGCGGTGGAGGATATGAAGCTTTCTTT.

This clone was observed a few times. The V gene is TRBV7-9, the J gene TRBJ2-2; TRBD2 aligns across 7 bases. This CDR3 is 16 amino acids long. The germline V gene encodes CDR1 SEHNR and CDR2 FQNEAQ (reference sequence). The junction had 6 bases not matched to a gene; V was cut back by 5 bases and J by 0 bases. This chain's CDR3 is CASSPRLAANTGELFF. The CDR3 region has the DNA TGTGCCAGCAGCCCGAGACTAGCAGCGAACACCGGGGAGCTGTTTTTT.

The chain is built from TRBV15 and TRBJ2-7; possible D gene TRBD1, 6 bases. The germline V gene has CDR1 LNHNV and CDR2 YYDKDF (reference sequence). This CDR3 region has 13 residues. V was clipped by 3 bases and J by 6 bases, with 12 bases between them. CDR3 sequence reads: CATSRNREREQYF. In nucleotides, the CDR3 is TGTGCCACCAGCAGGAACAGGGAACGCGAGCAGTACTTC.

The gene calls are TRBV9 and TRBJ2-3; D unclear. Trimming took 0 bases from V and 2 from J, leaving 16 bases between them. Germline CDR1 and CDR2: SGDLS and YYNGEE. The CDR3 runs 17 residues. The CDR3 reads CASSVGPVLAYTDTQYF. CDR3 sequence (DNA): TGTGCCAGCAGCGTAGGGCCGGTGTTAGCTTACACAGATACGCAGTATTTT. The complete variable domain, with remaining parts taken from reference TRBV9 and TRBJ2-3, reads DSGVTQTPKHLITATGQRVTLRCSPRSGDLSVYWYQQSLDQGLQFLIQYYNGEERAKGNILERFSAQQFPDLHSELNLSSLELGDSALYFCASSVGPVLAYTDTQYFGPGTRLTVL.

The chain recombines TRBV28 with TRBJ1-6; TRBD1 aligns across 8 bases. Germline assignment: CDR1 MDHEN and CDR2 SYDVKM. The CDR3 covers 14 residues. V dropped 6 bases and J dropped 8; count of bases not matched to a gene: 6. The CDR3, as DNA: TGTGCCAGCAGAAGGGACAGGCGCTATTCACCCCTCCACTTT. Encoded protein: CASRRDRRYSPLHF.

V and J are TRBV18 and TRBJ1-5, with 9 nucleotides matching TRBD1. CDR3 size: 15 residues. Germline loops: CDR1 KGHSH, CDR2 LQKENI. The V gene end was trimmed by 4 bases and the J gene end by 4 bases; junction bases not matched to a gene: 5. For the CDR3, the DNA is TGTGCCAGCTCACACGGGACAGGGCAGAATCAGCCCCAGCATTTT. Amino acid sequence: CASSHGTGQNQPQHF. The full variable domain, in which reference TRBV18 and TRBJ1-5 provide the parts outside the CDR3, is NAGVMQNPRHLVRRRGQEARLRCSPMKGHSHVYWYRQLPEEGLKFMVYLQKENIIDESGMPKERFSAEFPKEGPSILRIQQVVRGDSAAYFCASSHGTGQNQPQHFGDGTRLSIL.

This chain's CDR3 is CASSHRERNQPQHF. CDR3 DNA sequence: TGTGCCAGCAGTCACAGGGAACGGAATCAGCCCCAGCATTTT. The chain couples TRBV6-5 to TRBJ1-5, with a tentative D call TRBD1 (6 bases). The CDR3 is 14 residues long. Trimming shortened V by 5 bases and J by 4 bases, and 12 bases separated the two germline ends. CDR1 is MNHEY and CDR2 is SVGAGI in the germline V gene.

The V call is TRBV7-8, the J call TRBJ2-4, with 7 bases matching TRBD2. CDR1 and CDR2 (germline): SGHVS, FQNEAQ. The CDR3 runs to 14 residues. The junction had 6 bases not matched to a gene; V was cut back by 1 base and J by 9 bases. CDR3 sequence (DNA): TGTGCCAGCAGCTTAGACGGTGGGGGGGGCATTCAGTACTTC. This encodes CASSLDGGGGIQYF.

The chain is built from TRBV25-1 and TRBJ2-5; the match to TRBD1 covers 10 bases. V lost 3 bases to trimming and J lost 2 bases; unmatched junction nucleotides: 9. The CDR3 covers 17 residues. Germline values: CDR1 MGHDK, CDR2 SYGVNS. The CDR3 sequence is CASSDRTGGPGQETQYF. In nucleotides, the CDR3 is TGTGCCAGCAGTGACCGGACAGGGGGGCCGGGGCAAGAGACCCAGTACTTC. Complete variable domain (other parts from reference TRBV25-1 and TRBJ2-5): EADIYQTPRYLVIGTGKKITLECSQTMGHDKMYWYQQDPGMELHLIHYSYGVNSTEKGDLSSESTVSRIRTEHFPLTLESARPSHTSQYLCASSDRTGGPGQETQYFGPGTRLLVL.

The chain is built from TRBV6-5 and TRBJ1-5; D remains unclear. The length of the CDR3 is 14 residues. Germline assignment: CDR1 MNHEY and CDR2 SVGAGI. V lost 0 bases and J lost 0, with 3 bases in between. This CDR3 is CASSYSRSNQPQHF. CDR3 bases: TGTGCCAGCAGTTACTCTCGTAGCAATCAGCCCCAGCATTTT.

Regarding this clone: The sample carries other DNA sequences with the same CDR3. Here the CDR3 DNA reads TGTGCCAGCAGCTTACGAGTAAACACTGAAGCTTTCTTT. As protein: CASSLRVNTEAFF. The rearrangement uses TRBV5-6 and TRBJ1-1; the D is unclear. Germline V gene data show CDR1 as SGHDT and CDR2 as YYEEEE. Trimming removed 2 bases from V and 2 bases from J, with 7 bases in between. The CDR3 spans 13 residues.

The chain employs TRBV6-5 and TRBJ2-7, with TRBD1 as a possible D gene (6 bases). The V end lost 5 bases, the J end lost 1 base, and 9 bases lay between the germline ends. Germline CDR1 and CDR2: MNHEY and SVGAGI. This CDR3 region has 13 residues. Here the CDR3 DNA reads TGTGCCAGCAGTCTTGGACAGTCCTACGAGCAGTACTTC. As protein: CASSLGQSYEQYF.

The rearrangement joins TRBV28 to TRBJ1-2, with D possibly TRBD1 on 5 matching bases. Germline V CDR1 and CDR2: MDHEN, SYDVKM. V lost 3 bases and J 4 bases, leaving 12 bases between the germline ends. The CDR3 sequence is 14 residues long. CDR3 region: CASSFDSRLYGYTF. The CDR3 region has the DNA TGTGCCAGCAGTTTCGACAGCAGACTCTATGGCTACACCTTC.

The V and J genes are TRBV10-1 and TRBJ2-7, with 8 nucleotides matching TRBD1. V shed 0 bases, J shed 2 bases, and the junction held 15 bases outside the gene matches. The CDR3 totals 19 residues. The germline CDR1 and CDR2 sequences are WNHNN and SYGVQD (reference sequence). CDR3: CASSESRQGPQPRAYEQYF. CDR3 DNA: TGCGCCAGCAGTGAGTCTAGACAGGGGCCTCAACCCAGAGCCTACGAGCAGTACTTC.

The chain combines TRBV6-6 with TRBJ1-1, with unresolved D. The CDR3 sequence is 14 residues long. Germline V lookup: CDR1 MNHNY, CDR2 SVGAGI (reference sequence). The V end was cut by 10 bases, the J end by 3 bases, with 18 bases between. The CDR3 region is CAIPRASGYTEAFF. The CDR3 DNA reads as TGTGCCATCCCGAGGGCATCCGGTTACACTGAAGCTTTCTTT.

CDR3 amino acids: CASSFRGTGNNQPQHF. CDR3 coding DNA: TGTGCCAGCAGTTTTCGGGGAACAGGGAACAATCAGCCCCAGCATTTT. This sequence joins TRBV27 and TRBJ1-5, with a tentative D call TRBD1 (6 bases). Germline V gene lookup returns CDR1 MNHEY and CDR2 SMNVEV (reference sequence). Trimming took 3 bases from V and 3 from J, leaving 15 bases between them. The CDR3 sequence is 16 residues long.